These T cell receptor beta chains were read from a single sample in a study of blood T cell repertoires in COVID-19. The data were produced by immunoSEQ multiplex PCR, yet TCRdb's version contains in-frame clones alone and is incomplete. The table records hundreds of thousands of clones, roughly 80% of them present only once. The sequenced sample consisted of PBMCs or T cells enriched from blood (not recorded which). These receptors all stem from a middle-aged man who had been exposed to COVID-19. Both conserved end residues are part of each CDR3. The D gene is left open where the match is weak. Clone size appears in some rows only: once, few, many, or a class for an expanded clone.

j_gene	d_gene	abundance	v_gene	CDR3aa	CDR3nt
TRBJ2-2	TRBD1	NA	TRBV18	CASSQGADTGELFF	TGTGCCAGCTCGCAGGGGGCGGACACCGGGGAGCTGTTTTTT
TRBJ2-3	TRBD2	NA	TRBV15	CATSRDLAGASDTQYF	TGTGCCACCAGCAGAGATCTCGCGGGAGCTTCAGATACGCAGTATTTT
TRBJ1-5	TRBD1	NA	TRBV18	CASSPGTGVNQPQHF	TGTGCCAGCTCACCCGGGACAGGTGTCAATCAGCCCCAGCATTTT
TRBJ1-3	TRBD1	NA	TRBV18	CASSPGTAGNTIYF	TGTGCCAGCTCACCCGGGACAGCTGGAAACACCATATATTTT
TRBJ2-3	NA	NA	TRBV23-1	CASSQSAAGPGTDTQYF	TGCGCCAGCAGTCAATCAGCCGCTGGTCCCGGCACAGATACGCAGTATTTT
TRBJ2-7	TRBD2	NA	TRBV14	CASSQGWTSGDEQYF	TGTGCCAGCAGCCAGGGATGGACTAGCGGAGACGAGCAGTACTTC
TRBJ1-6	NA	NA	TRBV12-3/TRBV12-4	CASSLSPNSPLHF	TGTGCCAGCTCCCTTTCCCCCAATTCACCCCTCCACTTT
TRBJ2-5	TRBD2	NA	TRBV24-1	CATSEAGLAEETQYF	TGTGCCACCAGTGAGGCGGGACTAGCGGAAGAGACCCAGTACTTC
TRBJ1-1	NA	few	TRBV24-1	CATRGPSGETEAFF	TGTGCCACCAGGGGCCCTTCAGGGGAGACTGAAGCTTTCTTT
TRBJ2-1	TRBD1	NA	TRBV18	CASSPRRMDRGDEQFF	TGTGCCAGCTCACCACGAAGAATGGACAGGGGGGATGAGCAGTTCTTC
TRBJ1-6	NA	many	TRBV19	CASLGSSYNSPLHF	TGTGCCAGTTTAGGGAGCTCCTATAATTCACCCCTCCACTTT
TRBJ1-1	NA	NA	TRBV10-1	CASSDGSGGHTEAFF	TGCGCCAGCAGTGATGGTTCGGGGGGCCACACTGAAGCTTTCTTT
TRBJ1-1	NA	NA	TRBV12-3/TRBV12-4	CASSSTGNTEAFF	TGTGCCAGCAGTTCGACAGGGAACACTGAAGCTTTCTTT
TRBJ2-7	NA	NA	TRBV2	CASKRERQAISYEQYF	TGTGCCAGCAAAAGAGAAAGACAGGCTATATCCTACGAGCAGTACTTC
TRBJ2-3	TRBD1	NA	TRBV19	CASEVGTGIGADTQYF	TGTGCCAGTGAAGTGGGGACAGGGATCGGCGCAGATACGCAGTATTTT
TRBJ2-7	TRBD2	NA	TRBV4-1	CASSQGKSAPGLGYEQYF	TGCGCCAGCAGCCAAGGCAAGTCGGCGCCGGGACTAGGGTACGAGCAGTACTTC
TRBJ1-2	NA	NA	TRBV19	CASRERVENGYTF	TGTGCCAGTAGAGAGCGAGTGGAGAATGGCTACACCTTC
TRBJ1-2	NA	NA	TRBV19	CATSWGREGYGYTF	TGTGCCACCTCTTGGGGGCGCGAAGGCTATGGCTACACCTTC
TRBJ1-3	TRBD1	NA	TRBV10-3	CAISATGEGNTIYF	TGTGCCATCAGTGCGACAGGGGAAGGAAACACCATATATTTT
TRBJ2-7	TRBD1	NA	TRBV6-6	CASTDRAYYEQYF	TGTGCCAGCACCGACAGGGCATACTACGAGCAGTACTTC
TRBJ2-7	TRBD1	once	TRBV13	CASRSPGTGAEQYF	TGTGCCAGCAGGAGTCCCGGGACAGGGGCCGAGCAGTACTTC
TRBJ1-5	TRBD1	NA	TRBV2	CASSGDSQPQHF	TGTGCCAGCAGTGGGGACAGCCAGCCCCAGCATTTT
TRBJ1-1	NA	NA	TRBV2	CASSERGNTEAFF	TGTGCCAGCAGTGAAAGGGGAAACACTGAAGCTTTCTTT
TRBJ2-3	NA	NA	TRBV5-1	CASSLSRQSTDTQYF	TGCGCCAGCAGCTTGAGCCGACAGAGCACAGATACGCAGTATTTT
TRBJ2-1	NA	NA	TRBV5-1	CASSSIGDEQFF	TGCGCCAGCAGCTCTATAGGGGATGAGCAGTTCTTC
TRBJ1-1	NA	NA	TRBV12-3/TRBV12-4	CASSHRVGEAFF	TGTGCCAGCAGTCACAGGGTGGGGGAAGCTTTCTTT
TRBJ2-5	TRBD1	NA	TRBV29-1	CSVGQGNRVTETQYF	TGCAGCGTCGGACAGGGTAATCGAGTAACGGAGACCCAGTACTTC
TRBJ2-1	NA	NA	TRBV6-4	CASSERSSYNEQFF	TGTGCCAGCAGTGAGAGGAGCTCCTACAATGAGCAGTTCTTC
TRBJ2-7	TRBD1	NA	TRBV4-1	CASSQDPDRGGYEQYF	TGCGCCAGCAGCCAAGATCCGGACAGGGGAGGTTACGAGCAGTACTTC